This is a list of T cell receptor beta chains from one sample in a study of CD8+CD57+ T cells in acquired aplastic anemia. TCRdb redid the calling of the reads with MiXCR, one entry per CDR3 protein. This sample has approximately 100,000 distinct CDR3 sequences, with less than 75% found just once. Sequenced material: sorted CD4+, CD8+, or CD8+CD57+ T cells (not recorded which) from PBMCs. The receptors stem from a human donor with aplastic anemia. Each CDR3 is given with its conserved first and last residue. A D gene is named only where the DNA matches it firmly. Size values are once, few and many counts, or a class for expanded clones, and some rows have none.

d_gene: TRBD2; abundance: -; v_gene: TRBV29-1; j_gene: TRBJ2-2; CDR3aa: CSLRASGSGELFF
d_gene: TRBD1; abundance: -; v_gene: TRBV9; j_gene: TRBJ1-1; CDR3aa: CASSTQPGQGEAFF
d_gene: -; abundance: -; v_gene: TRBV6-5; j_gene: TRBJ2-1; CDR3aa: CASSYSHEQFF
d_gene: -; abundance: -; v_gene: TRBV12-3/TRBV12-4; j_gene: TRBJ2-1; CDR3aa: CASRRSDSSSYNEQFF
d_gene: -; abundance: -; v_gene: TRBV7-6; j_gene: TRBJ1-3; CDR3aa: CASSLSGSGNTIYF
d_gene: -; abundance: -; v_gene: TRBV29-1; j_gene: TRBJ2-2; CDR3aa: CSVEHGSNTGELFF
d_gene: TRBD1; abundance: -; v_gene: TRBV7-8; j_gene: TRBJ2-7; CDR3aa: CASSSLGTGRIHEQYF
d_gene: -; abundance: many; v_gene: TRBV27; j_gene: TRBJ2-3; CDR3aa: CASSTSSLDTQYF
d_gene: -; abundance: -; v_gene: TRBV29-1; j_gene: TRBJ2-1; CDR3aa: CSVGYEQFF
d_gene: TRBD2; abundance: -; v_gene: TRBV25-1; j_gene: TRBJ2-7; CDR3aa: CASSQDRAGGLYEQYF
d_gene: TRBD1; abundance: -; v_gene: TRBV9; j_gene: TRBJ2-7; CDR3aa: CASSPRDRGRGEQYF
d_gene: -; abundance: -; v_gene: TRBV11-1; j_gene: TRBJ2-1; CDR3aa: CASSYRDEAYNEQFF
d_gene: -; abundance: few; v_gene: TRBV10-3; j_gene: TRBJ2-5; CDR3aa: CAISESAETQYF
d_gene: TRBD1; abundance: -; v_gene: TRBV19; j_gene: TRBJ1-5; CDR3aa: CASLRGLGQPQHF
d_gene: TRBD1; abundance: many; v_gene: TRBV7-8; j_gene: TRBJ1-2; CDR3aa: CASSLGTGRGYTF
d_gene: -; abundance: -; v_gene: TRBV20-1; j_gene: TRBJ2-7; CDR3aa: CSALRTVDEQYF
d_gene: -; abundance: few; v_gene: TRBV2; j_gene: TRBJ2-7; CDR3aa: CASVLGRVEQYF
d_gene: TRBD1; abundance: -; v_gene: TRBV7-9; j_gene: TRBJ2-5; CDR3aa: CASSLEAGTGETQYF
d_gene: TRBD2; abundance: many; v_gene: TRBV6-4; j_gene: TRBJ2-1; CDR3aa: CASSDWRGGHHEQFF
d_gene: -; abundance: -; v_gene: TRBV20-1; j_gene: TRBJ2-5; CDR3aa: CSASGSQETQYF
d_gene: TRBD1; abundance: -; v_gene: TRBV10-3; j_gene: TRBJ2-7; CDR3aa: CAISESRDRVSEQYF
d_gene: -; abundance: -; v_gene: TRBV15; j_gene: TRBJ1-5; CDR3aa: CATSRDDQPQHF
d_gene: TRBD2; abundance: few; v_gene: TRBV2; j_gene: TRBJ2-7; CDR3aa: CASRQSGRAYEQYF
d_gene: -; abundance: -; v_gene: TRBV7-9; j_gene: TRBJ1-5; CDR3aa: CASSVASNQPQHF
d_gene: TRBD1; abundance: many; v_gene: TRBV7-9; j_gene: TRBJ2-7; CDR3aa: CASSTLEDRVYEQYF
d_gene: TRBD1; abundance: -; v_gene: TRBV5-1; j_gene: TRBJ2-5; CDR3aa: CASSLGQGKETQYF
d_gene: -; abundance: few; v_gene: TRBV7-9; j_gene: TRBJ1-4; CDR3aa: CASSFNEKLFF
d_gene: TRBD2; abundance: many; v_gene: TRBV11-2; j_gene: TRBJ2-1; CDR3aa: CASSLDPGLAGSYNEQFF
d_gene: -; abundance: -; v_gene: TRBV5-1; j_gene: TRBJ2-7; CDR3aa: CASSLAGQNPFYEQYF
d_gene: -; abundance: -; v_gene: TRBV25-1; j_gene: TRBJ1-3; CDR3aa: CASCATAGNTIYF
d_gene: -; abundance: -; v_gene: TRBV24-1; j_gene: TRBJ1-1; CDR3aa: CATSDTDGPEAFF
d_gene: -; abundance: -; v_gene: TRBV19; j_gene: TRBJ1-2; CDR3aa: CASWDKANYGYTF
d_gene: -; abundance: -; v_gene: TRBV19; j_gene: TRBJ2-1; CDR3aa: CASSTHRFLGNEQFF
d_gene: -; abundance: -; v_gene: TRBV7-8; j_gene: TRBJ2-7; CDR3aa: CASSLGERAGWQYF
d_gene: TRBD2; abundance: -; v_gene: TRBV7-6; j_gene: TRBJ2-3; CDR3aa: CASSLGGGGTNTQYF
d_gene: -; abundance: -; v_gene: TRBV24-1; j_gene: TRBJ2-1; CDR3aa: CATSDFVNEQFF
d_gene: -; abundance: few; v_gene: TRBV6-7; j_gene: TRBJ2-6; CDR3aa: CASNPRGQFTGANVLTF
d_gene: -; abundance: -; v_gene: TRBV6-1; j_gene: TRBJ2-2; CDR3aa: CASSEAGGVRTGELFF
d_gene: -; abundance: -; v_gene: TRBV5-1; j_gene: TRBJ2-7; CDR3aa: CASSRDPGRAYEQYF
d_gene: -; abundance: -; v_gene: TRBV24-1; j_gene: TRBJ1-1; CDR3aa: CATRDSLNTEAFF
d_gene: TRBD2; abundance: -; v_gene: TRBV20-1; j_gene: TRBJ2-7; CDR3aa: CSARDGTSSYEQYF
d_gene: -; abundance: -; v_gene: TRBV10-3; j_gene: TRBJ2-2; CDR3aa: CAITENTGELFF
d_gene: -; abundance: few; v_gene: TRBV20-1; j_gene: TRBJ2-7; CDR3aa: CSATHVAGEQYF
d_gene: TRBD2; abundance: once; v_gene: TRBV19; j_gene: TRBJ2-5; CDR3aa: CASSLAAGGGTQYF
d_gene: -; abundance: -; v_gene: TRBV7-2; j_gene: TRBJ2-7; CDR3aa: CASSLVLGSYEQYF
d_gene: -; abundance: few; v_gene: TRBV20-1; j_gene: TRBJ2-7; CDR3aa: CSAIDREGSYEQYF
d_gene: TRBD1; abundance: -; v_gene: TRBV9; j_gene: TRBJ2-7; CDR3aa: CASSGGGTGTRSYEQYF
d_gene: -; abundance: -; v_gene: TRBV6-1; j_gene: TRBJ1-6; CDR3aa: CASSEARGPLHF
d_gene: -; abundance: once; v_gene: TRBV20-1; j_gene: TRBJ2-5; CDR3aa: CSAKPLGQNQETQYF
d_gene: -; abundance: -; v_gene: TRBV19; j_gene: TRBJ2-3; CDR3aa: CASTLGPGAVDTQYF
d_gene: -; abundance: few; v_gene: TRBV2; j_gene: TRBJ2-7; CDR3aa: CASNQGWEQYF
d_gene: -; abundance: -; v_gene: TRBV20-1; j_gene: TRBJ1-6; CDR3aa: CSAGQESYNSPLHF
d_gene: TRBD2; abundance: -; v_gene: TRBV7-9; j_gene: TRBJ2-5; CDR3aa: CASSTISGREETQYF